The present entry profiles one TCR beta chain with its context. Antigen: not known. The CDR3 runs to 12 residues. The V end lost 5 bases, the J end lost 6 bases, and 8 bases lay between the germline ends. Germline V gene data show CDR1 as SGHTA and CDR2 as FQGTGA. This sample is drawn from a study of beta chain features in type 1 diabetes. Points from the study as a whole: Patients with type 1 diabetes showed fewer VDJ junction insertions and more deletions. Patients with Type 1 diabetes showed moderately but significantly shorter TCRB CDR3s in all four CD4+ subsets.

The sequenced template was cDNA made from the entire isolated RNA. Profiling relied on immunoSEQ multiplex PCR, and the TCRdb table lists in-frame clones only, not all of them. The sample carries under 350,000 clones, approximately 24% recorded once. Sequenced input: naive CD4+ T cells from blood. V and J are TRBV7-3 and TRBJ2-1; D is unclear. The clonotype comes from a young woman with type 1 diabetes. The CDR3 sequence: CASSPNFNEQFF. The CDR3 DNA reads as TGTGCCAGCAGCCCCAATTTCAATGAGCAGTTCTTC.